The next 17 T cell receptor beta chains were all read from a single sample in a study of Graves' ophthalmopathy and Graves' hyperthyroidism (dated by TCRdb to 2016 to 2018). The reads were generated on an Illumina HiSeq 2000. For repertoire sequencing, TCR beta CDR3 regions were amplified from RNA transcripts. HTBI primers and the Qiagen OneStep RT-PCR kit were used in a first-round RT-PCR, which was followed by a second-round multiplex PCR, size selection and purification. TCRdb passed the public sequencing reads through fastp at Q25 and MiXCR, retaining productive beta sequences. Rows are unified per CDR3 protein, each entry keeping the most common DNA and genes. The sample table shows 350,000 to 400,000 distinct CDR3 sequences, and 15% are seen once. The ten largest account for approximately 7% of the sample. Sequencing used peripheral blood. Receptors were obtained from a woman aged 18-29 years with stable Graves' hyperthyroidism. Donor details come from another sample of the same person, matched by shared clones.

This clonotype was counted ten times or more. V gene TRBV12-3 or TRBV12-4 combines with J gene TRBJ1-2; D is unclear. This CDR3 is built from 13 residues. V was pared by 4 bases and J by 8 bases, with 14 bases between. CDR3 protein: CASSSPGNMGYTF. The CDR3, as DNA: TGTGCCAGCAGTTCCCCCGGTAATATGGGCTACACCTTC.

This clonotype was counted many times. The J gene is TRBJ2-7, the V gene TRBV20-1, with TRBD2 matching 12 bases. CDR1 DFQATT and CDR2 SNEGSKA come from the germline V gene (reference sequence). The CDR3 sequence is 14 residues long. V trimming: 2 bases; J trimming: 4 bases; junction bases outside the gene matches: 3. The CDR3 is CSARLAGGPYEQYF. The CDR3 DNA reads as TGCAGTGCTAGACTAGCGGGGGGGCCGTACGAGCAGTACTTC.

This clonotype has ten or more counts. V usage is TRBV6-5 and J usage is TRBJ2-7; the match to TRBD1 covers 7 bases. The CDR3 is 15 amino acids. Per germline, CDR1 MNHEY and CDR2 SVGAGI. V dropped 0 bases and J dropped 0; count of bases not matched to a gene: 2. The CDR3 bases are TGTGCCAGCAGTTACTCGACAGGGACCTCCTACGAGCAGTACTTC. This sequence encodes CASSYSTGTSYEQYF.

In this sample, this clonotype turned up many times. The rearrangement links TRBV7-2 to TRBJ2-5, with 10 bases aligning to TRBD1. The trim removed 3 bases at V and 5 bases at J, leaving 6 bases unmatched. This CDR3 is built from 15 residues. Germline CDR1 SGHTA, CDR2 FQGNSA. CDR3 sequence (DNA): TGTGCCAGCAGCTTCCCGACAGGGGGCCGGGAGACCCAGTACTTC. This translates into CASSFPTGGRETQYF.

This clonotype has a count of ten or more. The chain recombines TRBV12-3 or TRBV12-4 with TRBJ1-5, with 9 bases aligning to TRBD1. The CDR3 runs 17 residues. Trimming removed 3 bases from V and 0 bases from J; junction bases left unmatched: 6. The CDR3 protein is CASSLGTGTHSNQPQHF. Here the CDR3 DNA reads TGTGCCAGCAGTTTGGGGACAGGGACCCATAGCAATCAGCCCCAGCATTTT.

This clonotype showed up many times. The chain recombines TRBV15 with TRBJ1-1; D unresolved. The CDR3 is made up of 15 amino acids. The ends were cut back, 0 bases at V and 3 bases at J, with 11 bases in the middle. Germline CDR1 LNHNV, CDR2 YYDKDF (reference sequence). DNA for the CDR3: TGTGCCACCAGCAGAGATCTAAGGGTTCACACTGAAGCTTTCTTT. Translated: CATSRDLRVHTEAFF.

There are a few counts of this clonotype. This rearrangement joins TRBV20-1 to TRBJ2-4; 8 bases match TRBD2. Germline loops: CDR1 DFQATT, CDR2 SNEGSKA (reference sequence). V lost 5 bases and J lost 3; bases outside the gene matches: 9. The CDR3 has 15 residues. This CDR3 is CSAFFSGGGKNIQYF. As DNA, the CDR3 is TGCAGTGCTTTTTTCTCCGGGGGGGGCAAAAACATTCAGTACTTC.

This clonotype was seen many times. The chain is built from TRBV12-3 or TRBV12-4 and TRBJ2-7, with D perhaps TRBD1 or TRBD2 (5 bases each). Trimming stripped 6 bases from V and 5 bases from J, with 26 bases between. This CDR3 is built from 17 residues. CDR3 residues: CASSTPKGRPMWDEQYF. The CDR3 DNA follows: TGTGCCAGCAGCACCCCAAAGGGACGCCCGATGTGGGACGAGCAGTACTTC.

The chain joins TRBV11-2 to TRBJ2-7, with TRBD1 matching over 9 bases. There are 16 residues in the CDR3. From germline, CDR1 is SGHAT and CDR2 FQNNGV. Germline trimming cut 2 bases from V and 6 bases from J; bases unmatched to any gene: 11. The CDR3 loop reads CASSLNSPLTGGEQYF. In DNA form, the CDR3 reads TGTGCCAGCAGCTTAAATAGTCCGTTGACAGGGGGCGAGCAGTACTTC. Filled out from reference TRBV11-2 and TRBJ2-7, the complete variable domain reads EAGVAQSPRYKIIEKRQSVAFWCNPISGHATLYWYQQILGQGPKLLIQFQNNGVVDDSQLPKDRFSAERLKGVDSTLKIQPAKLEDSAVYLCASSLNSPLTGGEQYFGPGTRLTVT.

This clonotype was seen at least ten times. The V gene is TRBV5-1, the J gene TRBJ2-7; D unresolved. The CDR3 extends over 14 amino acids. The V and J ends lost 0 bases and 2 bases respectively, with 9 bases between them. CDR1 is SGHRS and CDR2 is YFSETQ in the germline V gene. CDR3 bases: TGCGCCAGCAGCTTGGGTTGGGGAACCTACGAGCAGTACTTC. It is translated as CASSLGWGTYEQYF.

This chain connects TRBV7-8 to TRBJ2-7; 7 positions agree with TRBD1. V gave up 7 bases and J gave up 4 bases; unmatched junction bases: 16. This CDR3 is 16 amino acids long. The V gene's germline CDR1 is SGHVS and CDR2 FQNEAQ. The CDR3 bases are TGTGCCAGCATGTCGGGTGTCGGGACAGATCGTTACGAGCAGTACTTC. It specifies CASMSGVGTDRYEQYF.

This clonotype was detected a few times. The chain combines TRBV11-3 with TRBJ1-2; TRBD1 agrees at 7 bases. The CDR3 is 14 residues long. The V gene end was trimmed by 6 bases and the J gene end by 4 bases; junction bases not matched to a gene: 8. The V gene's germline CDR1 is SGHNT and CDR2 YENEEA. The CDR3 region has the DNA TGTGCCAGCAGTTCTGACAGGGTCGTCTATGGCTACACCTTC. The encoded protein is CASSSDRVVYGYTF.

At least ten counts were recorded for this clonotype. The rearrangement links TRBV20-1 to TRBJ2-7, with TRBD1 matching over 12 bases. CDR1 is DFQATT, CDR2 SNEGSKA, per germline (reference sequence). This CDR3 has 14 amino acids. V shed 6 bases and J 7 bases; nucleotides not matched to a gene: 10. The CDR3 is CSANSGTGGGEQYF. The CDR3 nucleotides are TGCAGTGCCAATTCCGGGACAGGGGGCGGGGAGCAGTACTTC.

Ten or more counts support this clonotype. V is TRBV15 and J is TRBJ2-7; TRBD1 matches 8 bases. The V gene end was trimmed by 0 bases and the J gene end by 5 bases; junction bases not matched to a gene: 9. The CDR3 length is 16 residues. The germline V gene has CDR1 LNHNV and CDR2 YYDKDF (reference sequence). CDR3 sequence: CATSRDRTGPYHEQYF. CDR3 sequence (DNA): TGTGCCACCAGCAGAGATCGGACAGGGCCTTACCACGAGCAGTACTTC.

J is TRBJ1-1 and V is TRBV12-3 or TRBV12-4, with TRBD1 as a possible D gene (5 bases). V was pared by 6 bases and J by 1 base, with 15 bases between. The CDR3 spans 15 residues. CDR3 DNA: TGTGCCAGCAGCCGGCGGGACCGAGGGAACACTGAAGCTTTCTTT. The encoded protein is CASSRRDRGNTEAFF.

The sample holds many counts of this clonotype. V usage is TRBV9 and J usage is TRBJ1-1; possibly TRBD1 for D (6 bases). This CDR3 spans 15 amino acids. V lost 0 bases to trimming and J lost 4 bases, with 13 bases between them. Germline V gene data show CDR1 as SGDLS and CDR2 as YYNGEE. This CDR3 reads CASSVDTGLGTEAFF. Here the CDR3 DNA reads TGTGCCAGCAGCGTAGATACAGGGTTGGGCACTGAAGCTTTCTTT.

There are many counts of this clonotype. This chain's CDR3 is CASSPGQGAVSYEQYF. In nucleotides, the CDR3 is TGCGCCAGCAGCCCAGGACAGGGGGCTGTGTCCTACGAGCAGTACTTC. The chain has TRBV5-1 and TRBJ2-7, with 11 bases that match TRBD1. Germline V gene lookup returns CDR1 SGHRS and CDR2 YFSETQ. The CDR3 length is 16 residues. Germline trimming cut 4 bases from V and 1 base from J; bases unmatched to any gene: 7.